A selection of T cell receptor beta chains follows, all from one sample in a study of T cell changes during pregnancy in multiple sclerosis. Data came from immunoSEQ multiplex PCR; TCRdb stores just in-frame clones and leaves some out. This table holds approximately 51,000 clones, about nine tenths found once. Source: CD4+ T cells from peripheral blood mononuclear cells, taken after pregnancy. The receptors derive from a female donor with multiple sclerosis, enrolled in a pregnancy study. CDR3s include the opening cysteine and the closing phenylalanine or tryptophan. A D gene is named only where the DNA matches it firmly. Some rows mark clone size as missing; the rest say once, few, many or name a class of expanded clone.

clone_size	v_call	d_call	j_call	cdr3_aa	cdr3_nt
-	TRBV7-2	-	TRBJ1-4	CASSLVGQGTEKLFF	TGTGCCAGCAGCTTAGTTGGGCAGGGAACCGAAAAACTGTTTTTT
-	TRBV6-5	TRBD1	TRBJ1-3	CASTRDRVSGNTIYF	TGTGCCAGCACTCGGGACAGGGTCTCTGGAAACACCATATATTTT
-	TRBV27	-	TRBJ2-6	CASSLGGSGANVLTF	TGTGCCAGCAGTTTAGGAGGGTCCGGGGCCAACGTCCTGACTTTC
few	TRBV6-6	TRBD2	TRBJ2-5	CASTRTSGTSQETQYF	TGTGCCAGCACTCGAACTAGCGGAACCTCACAAGAGACCCAGTACTTC
-	TRBV19	-	TRBJ2-2	CASSITVTGELFF	TGTGCCAGTAGTATCACGGTTACCGGGGAGCTGTTTTTT
-	TRBV18	-	TRBJ2-5	CASSPRGETQYF	TGTGCCAGCTCACCACGAGGAGAGACCCAGTACTTC
-	TRBV4-2	-	TRBJ2-6	CASSQAGRDTLSGANVLTF	TGTGCCAGCAGCCAAGCTGGCCGGGACACCCTCTCTGGGGCCAACGTCCTGACTTTC
-	TRBV12-2	-	TRBJ2-7	CASRGGTSGSWGTYEQYF	TGTGCAAGCCGAGGAGGGACTAGCGGGAGTTGGGGGACCTACGAGCAGTACTTC
-	TRBV4-1	-	TRBJ2-3	CASSHPSTDTQYF	TGCGCCAGCAGCCATCCGAGTACAGATACGCAGTATTTT
-	TRBV11-3	-	TRBJ1-2	CASSLDTGGSGYTF	TGTGCCAGCAGCTTAGATACGGGGGGATCAGGCTACACCTTC
once	TRBV29-1	TRBD1	TRBJ1-1	CSVPQGDTEAFF	TGCAGCGTCCCTCAGGGGGACACTGAAGCTTTCTTT
-	TRBV30	-	TRBJ1-2	CAWSRQDGGYTF	TGTGCCTGGAGTCGACAGGACGGTGGCTACACCTTC
-	TRBV15	-	TRBJ2-1	CATSRDPGTKLHNEQFF	TGTGCCACCAGCAGAGATCCGGGGACAAAACTTCACAATGAGCAGTTCTTC
-	TRBV2	-	TRBJ2-5	CASRGDSVQETQYF	TGTGCCAGCAGGGGGGACTCAGTCCAAGAGACCCAGTACTTC
-	TRBV6-1	TRBD1	TRBJ2-5	CASSTDRGDRETQYF	TGTGCCAGCAGCACGGACAGGGGGGATCGAGAGACCCAGTACTTC
-	TRBV28	-	TRBJ1-3	CASSHQTGLSGNTIYF	TGTGCCAGCAGTCACCAGACAGGTCTCTCTGGAAACACCATATATTTT
-	TRBV27	TRBD1	TRBJ1-2	CASSQRGQAYGYTF	TGTGCCAGCAGCCAAAGGGGACAGGCGTATGGCTACACCTTC
-	TRBV5-6	TRBD1	TRBJ2-5	CASSLRTGVRETQYF	TGTGCCAGCAGCTTGAGGACAGGGGTCAGAGAGACCCAGTACTTC
-	TRBV5-4	TRBD2	TRBJ2-3	CASSLAVGGRADTQYF	TGTGCCAGCAGCTTGGCCGTTGGGGGGAGGGCAGATACGCAGTATTTT
-	TRBV6-5	-	TRBJ2-3	CASSPLHGTSDTQYF	TGTGCCAGCAGTCCCCTCCACGGGACATCAGATACGCAGTATTTT
-	TRBV5-6	TRBD1	TRBJ2-7	CASSSRDRSHQQYF	TGTGCCAGCAGCTCCCGGGACAGATCCCACCAGCAGTACTTC
-	TRBV27	TRBD2	TRBJ2-1	CASSLTSGSYNEQFF	TGTGCCAGCAGTTTAACTAGCGGCTCCTACAATGAGCAGTTCTTC
-	TRBV5-1	-	TRBJ2-5	CASSLTKETQYF	TGCGCCAGCAGCCTTACAAAAGAGACCCAGTACTTC
-	TRBV29-1	TRBD2	TRBJ2-1	CSAGRGTSGNGEQFF	TGCAGCGCCGGACGGGGGACTAGCGGGAATGGTGAGCAGTTCTTC
few	TRBV7-9	TRBD2	TRBJ2-5	CASSLGETGGRGETQYF	TGTGCCAGCAGCTTAGGAGAAACGGGAGGGAGGGGTGAGACCCAGTACTTC
-	TRBV19	-	TRBJ2-2	CASRTVRSGSGELFF	TGTGCCAGTAGAACCGTTCGGAGCGGGTCCGGGGAGCTGTTTTTT
-	TRBV7-2	TRBD1	TRBJ2-3	CASSSPDRFADTQYF	TGTGCCAGCAGCTCCCCGGACAGGTTTGCCGATACGCAGTATTTT
medium-sized	TRBV11-2	-	TRBJ1-5	CASSLTGSSPQHF	TGTGCCAGCAGCTTAACAGGGTCCAGCCCCCAGCATTTT
-	TRBV18	TRBD2	TRBJ2-7	CASSPLRREVYEQYF	TGTGCCAGCTCACCACTACGGCGGGAGGTCTACGAGCAGTACTTC
few	TRBV19	TRBD2	TRBJ2-6	CASSTIPGGTGANVLTF	TGTGCCAGTAGTACGATTCCGGGGGGGACTGGGGCCAACGTCCTGACTTTC
once	TRBV9	TRBD1	TRBJ1-3	CASSAHKGGASGNTIYF	TGTGCCAGCAGCGCCCACAAAGGGGGCGCTTCTGGAAACACCATATATTTT
once	TRBV7-2	-	TRBJ1-1	CASSLQRLNTEAFF	TGTGCCAGCAGCCTACAGAGATTGAACACTGAAGCTTTCTTT
-	TRBV6-1	TRBD2	TRBJ2-4	CASSESFLAGDSAKNIQYF	TGTGCCAGCAGTGAATCTTTTCTAGCGGGAGATTCGGCCAAAAACATTCAGTACTTC
-	TRBV7-4	TRBD1	TRBJ1-1	CASSLVGGDRGRSFMNTEAFF	TGTGCCAGCAGCTTAGTCGGGGGGGACAGGGGGCGATCTTTTATGAACACTGAAGCTTTCTTT
-	TRBV7-2	-	TRBJ2-1	CASSLERNEQFF	TGTGCCAGCAGCTTAGAGAGGAATGAGCAGTTCTTC
-	TRBV4-3	-	TRBJ1-1	CASSRKGGDTEAFF	TGCGCCAGCAGCCGAAAGGGGGGGGACACTGAAGCTTTCTTT
-	TRBV28	TRBD2	TRBJ2-5	CASSLIRQGGLAGLTMGETQYF	TGTGCCAGCAGTCTAATCCGACAGGGCGGCCTAGCGGGATTAACCATGGGAGAGACCCAGTACTTC
-	TRBV7-8	TRBD1	TRBJ1-1	CASSSAGQGIEAFF	TGTGCCAGCAGTTCAGCCGGACAGGGGATTGAAGCTTTCTTT
-	TRBV28	-	TRBJ2-4	CASSLEGIAKNIQYF	TGTGCCAGCAGTTTGGAGGGTATAGCCAAAAACATTCAGTACTTC
-	TRBV14	TRBD2	TRBJ2-1	CASSQEQLIAGVSSYNEQFF	TGTGCCAGCAGCCAAGAGCAACTAATAGCGGGAGTGAGCTCCTACAATGAGCAGTTCTTC
-	TRBV5-1	-	TRBJ2-1	CASSFTKDRAVAIREQFF	TGCGCCAGCAGCTTTACCAAGGACCGGGCAGTAGCGATCCGTGAGCAGTTCTTC
-	TRBV10-3	-	TRBJ1-3	CAITGLPGNTIYF	TGTGCCATCACGGGACTGCCCGGAAACACCATATATTTT
once	TRBV9	-	TRBJ2-2	CASSVVEDTGELFF	TGTGCCAGCAGCGTAGTAGAGGACACCGGGGAGCTGTTTTTT
-	TRBV4-1	TRBD2	TRBJ2-7	CASRPTSGSNTYEQYF	TGCGCCAGCAGGCCGACTAGCGGGAGTAACACCTACGAGCAGTACTTC
-	TRBV15	-	TRBJ1-1	CATSRDLMGGTEAFF	TGTGCCACCAGCAGAGATCTAATGGGGGGTACTGAAGCTTTCTTT
-	TRBV7-6	TRBD1	TRBJ2-2	CASSVRRGQGTGELFF	TGTGCCAGCAGCGTACGGAGGGGACAGGGGACCGGGGAGCTGTTTTTT
once	TRBV2	-	TRBJ2-7	CASSVGHNYEQYF	TGTGCCAGCAGCGTGGGACATAACTACGAGCAGTACTTC
-	TRBV7-8	-	TRBJ1-6	CASSRDRVPYNSPLHF	TGTGCCAGCAGTCGAGATCGGGTCCCTTATAATTCACCCCTCCACTTT
-	TRBV14	-	TRBJ2-4	CASSQDLGDIQYF	TGTGCCAGCAGCCAAGATCTAGGGGACATTCAGTACTTC
-	TRBV28	-	TRBJ1-1	CAITTVNTEAFF	TGTGCCATCACGACAGTAAACACTGAAGCTTTCTTT
-	TRBV28	-	TRBJ1-1	CASSQVLNTEAFF	TGTGCCAGCAGTCAGGTCCTAAACACTGAAGCTTTCTTT
-	TRBV7-2	TRBD1	TRBJ2-7	CASSSGQRLTYEQYF	TGTGCCAGCAGCTCGGGACAGCGACTTACCTACGAGCAGTACTTC
-	TRBV25-1	TRBD1	TRBJ2-3	CASSPGQGTPTQYF	TGTGCCAGCAGTCCGGGACAGGGAACTCCTACGCAGTATTTT
-	TRBV5-1	TRBD2	TRBJ2-7	CASSVSGAGSEQYF	TGCGCCAGCAGCGTTAGCGGGGCCGGTAGCGAGCAGTACTTC